The 9 T cell receptor beta chains below were found in one sample sequenced in a study of blood T cells in healthy people across ages. The second PCR ran roughly 6 to 11 cycles with a sample-barcoded 5' primer and J-beta primers. TCRdb called the 5' RACE reads again in MiXCR, with one record for every CDR3 protein. The repertoire has about 1.6 million distinct CDR3 sequences, about 35% of them found once; the top ten carry around 10%. The material sequenced was blood. Receptors originate from a woman between 25 and 40 years old in good health.

This chain uses TRBV24-1 with TRBJ2-3, with no clear D. The germline V and J ends were trimmed by 4 bases and 2 bases, with 15 bases remaining between them. The germline V gene has CDR1 KGHDR and CDR2 SFDVKD. This CDR3 spans 16 amino acids. The CDR3 sequence: CATSDPGAENTDTQYF. Here the CDR3 DNA reads TGTGCCACCAGTGACCCCGGCGCAGAGAACACAGATACGCAGTATTTT.

The genes are TRBV15 and TRBJ2-5; 12 nucleotides line up with TRBD2. The CDR3 sequence is 17 residues long. Trimming removed 1 base from V and 4 bases from J; junction bases left unmatched: 7. Germline assignment: CDR1 LNHNV and CDR2 YYDKDF (reference sequence). The CDR3 nucleotides are TGTGCCACCAGCAGAGCGGCTAGCGGGGGGGCCTTAGAGACCCAGTACTTC. Amino acid sequence: CATSRAASGGALETQYF.

Worth noting for this clonotype: One end of the junction fails to match germline, which may point to a read error. The J gene is TRBJ2-7, the V gene TRBV27; D unresolved. The CDR3 totals 16 residues. Germline V CDR1 and CDR2: MNHEY, SMNVEV (reference sequence). The CDR3 DNA reads TGTGCCAGCACTTTAGTTGGAAATCGGCGCTCCTACGAGCAGTACTTC. Translating gives CASTLVGNRRSYEQYF.

The V and J genes are TRBV5-5 and TRBJ1-2; 7 bases map to TRBD1. Germline CDR1 reads SGHKS; CDR2 reads YYEKEE (reference sequence). V lost 2 bases to trimming and J lost 7 bases; unmatched junction nucleotides: 20. This CDR3 comprises 18 residues. CDR3 in DNA: TGTGCCAGCAGCTTTGGACCCCCGGGACAGCTCCTCGAGAGTGGCTACACCTTC. This encodes CASSFGPPGQLLESGYTF.

The chain has TRBV5-1 and TRBJ2-7, with D possibly TRBD1 on 7 matching bases. In germline, CDR1 is SGHRS, CDR2 YFSETQ. The V end lost 4 bases, the J end lost 4 bases, and 21 bases lay between the germline ends. CDR3 length equals 16 residues. CDR3 sequence reads: CASSHTPLTGRYEQYF. CDR3 in DNA: TGCGCCAGCAGCCATACCCCCTTGACAGGGAGGTACGAGCAGTACTTC.

The chain combines TRBV20-1 with TRBJ2-5; 8 bases match TRBD2. The CDR3 has 14 amino acids. With V trimmed by 1 base and J by 11 bases, 12 bases remained unmatched. Germline values: CDR1 DFQATT, CDR2 SNEGSKA (reference sequence). CDR3 loop: CSARGLAGPLGQYF. CDR3 nucleotide sequence: TGCAGTGCTAGAGGGCTAGCGGGCCCTTTAGGGCAGTACTTC.

This clonotype occurred a few times. V usage is TRBV20-1 and J usage is TRBJ2-7; possibly TRBD2 for D (5 bases). Germline loops: CDR1 DFQATT, CDR2 SNEGSKA (reference sequence). The CDR3 runs to 12 residues. V lost 5 bases, J lost 7 bases, and 15 bases lay in between. The CDR3 sequence: CSALRALGEQYF. CDR3 nucleotides: TGCAGTGCTTTGAGGGCCTTAGGGGAGCAGTACTTC.

There are a few counts of this clonotype. V gene TRBV7-7 combines with J gene TRBJ2-3; no definite D call. Trimming took off 1 base at V and 5 bases at J, with 13 bases between the two ends. There are 15 residues in the CDR3. Germline CDR1 and CDR2: SSHAT and FNYEAQ (reference sequence). CDR3 DNA: TGTGCCAGCAGCTTAGGCGTAGGGAAGGGAGATACGCAGTATTTT. Translation gives CASSLGVGKGDTQYF.

This clonotype occurred a few times. The chain is built from TRBV9 and TRBJ1-4, with D possibly TRBD1 on 5 matching bases. This CDR3 is built from 16 residues. CDR1 and CDR2 from the germline V gene are SGDLS and YYNGEE. Deletions cut 0 bases from V and 7 bases from J, with 16 bases between. The CDR3, as DNA: TGTGCCAGCAGCGTAGCAGGAGGGGTTTCCCCTGAAAAACTGTTTTTT. It codes for CASSVAGGVSPEKLFF.